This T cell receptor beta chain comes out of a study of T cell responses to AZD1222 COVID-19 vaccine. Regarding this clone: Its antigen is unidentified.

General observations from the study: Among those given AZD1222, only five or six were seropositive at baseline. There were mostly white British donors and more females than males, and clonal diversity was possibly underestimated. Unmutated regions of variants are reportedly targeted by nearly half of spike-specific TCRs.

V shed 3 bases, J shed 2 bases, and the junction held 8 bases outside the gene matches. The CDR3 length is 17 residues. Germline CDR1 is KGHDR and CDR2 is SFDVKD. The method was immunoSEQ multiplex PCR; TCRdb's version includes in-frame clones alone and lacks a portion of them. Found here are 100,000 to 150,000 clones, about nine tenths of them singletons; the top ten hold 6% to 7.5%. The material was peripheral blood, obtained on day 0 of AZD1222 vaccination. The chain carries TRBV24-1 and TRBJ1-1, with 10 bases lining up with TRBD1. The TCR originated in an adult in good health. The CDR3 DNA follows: TGTGCCACCAGTGATGCCTCCGGGGACAGGGGAAACACTGAAGCTTTCTTT. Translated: CATSDASGDRGNTEAFF.